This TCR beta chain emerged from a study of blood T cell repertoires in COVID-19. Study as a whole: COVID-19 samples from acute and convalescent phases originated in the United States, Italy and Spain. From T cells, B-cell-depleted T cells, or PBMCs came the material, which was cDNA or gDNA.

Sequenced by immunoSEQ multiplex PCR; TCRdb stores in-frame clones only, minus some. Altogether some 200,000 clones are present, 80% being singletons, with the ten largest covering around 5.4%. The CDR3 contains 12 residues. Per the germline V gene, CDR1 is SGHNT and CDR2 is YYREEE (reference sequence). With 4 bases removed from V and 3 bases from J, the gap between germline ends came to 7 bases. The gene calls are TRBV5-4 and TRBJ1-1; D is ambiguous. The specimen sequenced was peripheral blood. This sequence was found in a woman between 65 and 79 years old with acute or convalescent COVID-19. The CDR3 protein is CASSPADTEAFF. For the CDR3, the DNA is TGTGCCAGCAGCCCCGCGGACACTGAAGCTTTCTTT. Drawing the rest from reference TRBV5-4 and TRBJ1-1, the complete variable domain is ETGVTQSPTHLIKTRGQQVTLRCSSQSGHNTVSWYQQALGQGPQFIFQYYREEENGRGNFPPRFSGLQFPNYSSELNVNALELDDSALYLCASSPADTEAFFGQGTRLTVV.